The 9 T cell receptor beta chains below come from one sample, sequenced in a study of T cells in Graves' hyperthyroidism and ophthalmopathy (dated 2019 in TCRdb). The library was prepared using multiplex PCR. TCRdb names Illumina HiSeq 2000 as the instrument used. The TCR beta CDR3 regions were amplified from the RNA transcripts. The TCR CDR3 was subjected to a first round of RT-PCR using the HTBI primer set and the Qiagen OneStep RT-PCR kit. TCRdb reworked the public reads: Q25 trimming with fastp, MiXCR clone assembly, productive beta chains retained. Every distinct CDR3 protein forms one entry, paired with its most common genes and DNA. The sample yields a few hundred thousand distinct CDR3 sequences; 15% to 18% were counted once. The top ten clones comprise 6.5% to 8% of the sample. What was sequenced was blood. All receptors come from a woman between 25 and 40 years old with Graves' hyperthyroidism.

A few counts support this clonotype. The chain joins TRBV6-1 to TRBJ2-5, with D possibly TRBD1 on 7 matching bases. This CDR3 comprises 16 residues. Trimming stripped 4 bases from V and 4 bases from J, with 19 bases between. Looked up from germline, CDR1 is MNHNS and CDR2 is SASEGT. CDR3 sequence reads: CASSGGGTVVRETQYF. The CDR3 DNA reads TGTGCCAGCAGTGGAGGGGGGACAGTTGTGAGAGAGACCCAGTACTTC.

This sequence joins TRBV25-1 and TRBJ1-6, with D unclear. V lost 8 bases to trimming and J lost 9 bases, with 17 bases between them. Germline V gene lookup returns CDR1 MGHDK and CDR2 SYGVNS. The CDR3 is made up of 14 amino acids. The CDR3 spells CASSVIGPLSPLHF. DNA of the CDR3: TGTGCCAGCTCCGTTATTGGGCCCCTTTCACCCCTCCACTTT.

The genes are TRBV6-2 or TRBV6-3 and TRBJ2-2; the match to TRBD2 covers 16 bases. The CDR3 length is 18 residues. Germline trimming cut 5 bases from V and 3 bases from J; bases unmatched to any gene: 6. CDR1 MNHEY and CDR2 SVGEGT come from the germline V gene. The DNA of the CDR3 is TGTGCCAGCAGTCGGGGACTAGCGGGAGGGCCGGACACCGGGGAGCTGTTTTTT. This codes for CASSRGLAGGPDTGELFF.

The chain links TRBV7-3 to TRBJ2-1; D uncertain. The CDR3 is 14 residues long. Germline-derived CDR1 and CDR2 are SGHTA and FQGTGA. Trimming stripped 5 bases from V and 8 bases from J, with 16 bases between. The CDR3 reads CASSPRGERDEQFF. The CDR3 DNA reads TGTGCCAGCAGCCCCCGAGGAGAGCGCGATGAGCAGTTCTTC.

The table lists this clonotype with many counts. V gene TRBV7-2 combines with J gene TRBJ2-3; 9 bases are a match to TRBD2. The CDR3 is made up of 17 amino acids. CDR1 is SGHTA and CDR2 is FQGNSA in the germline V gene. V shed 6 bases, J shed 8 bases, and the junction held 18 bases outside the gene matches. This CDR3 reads CASSLRGAGGPSGTQYF. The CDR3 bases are TGTGCCAGCAGTCTCCGGGGGGCGGGAGGGCCTTCGGGTACGCAGTATTTT.

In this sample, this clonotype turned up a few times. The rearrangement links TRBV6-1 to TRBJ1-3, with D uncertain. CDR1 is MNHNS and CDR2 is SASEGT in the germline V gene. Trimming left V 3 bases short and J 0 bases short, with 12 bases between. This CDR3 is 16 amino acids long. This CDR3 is CASSDSFGDSGNTIYF. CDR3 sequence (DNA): TGTGCCAGCAGTGACTCCTTTGGAGACTCTGGAAACACCATATATTTT.

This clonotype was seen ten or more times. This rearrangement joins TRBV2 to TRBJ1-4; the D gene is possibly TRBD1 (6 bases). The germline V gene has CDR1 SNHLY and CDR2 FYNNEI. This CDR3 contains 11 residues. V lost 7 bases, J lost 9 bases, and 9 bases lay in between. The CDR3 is CASMGGQKLFF. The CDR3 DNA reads TGTGCCAGCATGGGGGGGCAAAAACTGTTTTTT.

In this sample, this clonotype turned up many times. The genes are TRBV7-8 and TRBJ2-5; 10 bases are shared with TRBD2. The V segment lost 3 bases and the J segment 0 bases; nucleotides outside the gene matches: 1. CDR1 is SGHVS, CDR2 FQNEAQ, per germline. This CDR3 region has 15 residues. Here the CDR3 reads CASSLLAGDQETQYF. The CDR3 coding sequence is TGTGCCAGCAGCTTGCTAGCGGGAGACCAAGAGACCCAGTACTTC.

This CDR3 is CASSTTRRQGGEQYF. The CDR3 DNA follows: TGTGCCAGCAGTACTACTCGGCGACAGGGGGGCGAGCAGTACTTC. The chain has TRBV6-5 and TRBJ2-7; 9 bases are a match to TRBD1. The CDR3 is made up of 15 amino acids. V dropped 5 bases and J dropped 6; count of bases not matched to a gene: 11. Germline V gives CDR1 MNHEY, CDR2 SVGAGI.